This T cell receptor beta chain was sequenced in a study of blood T cell repertoires in COVID-19. Using immunoSEQ multiplex PCR, the repertoire was profiled, and TCRdb retains in-frame clones only, with some absent. The sample lists roughly 230,000 clones, 83% occurring once. In germline, CDR1 is MGHRA, CDR2 YSYEKL. The V end lost 3 bases, the J end lost 2 bases, and 10 bases lay between the germline ends. This CDR3 region has 14 residues. What was sequenced was peripheral blood. The sequence came from a woman aged 50 to 60 with acute or convalescent COVID-19. The chain combines TRBV4-1 with TRBJ1-2, with D perhaps TRBD1 (5 bases). The CDR3 DNA sequence: TGCGCCAGCAGCCACCCAGGGTCCAACTATGGCTACACCTTC. Amino acid sequence: CASSHPGSNYGYTF.